Listed here are 32 T cell receptor beta chains from one sample, sequenced in a study of OX40 agonist ivuxolimab in advanced cancers. Sequencing was performed with immunoSEQ multiplex PCR; in TCRdb, only in-frame clones are kept and a portion is missing. The table has around 70,000 clones, around 83% seen once. This specimen consisted of CD4+ or CD8+ T cells sorted from blood, obtained in a trial of the OX40 agonist ivuxolimab. All receptors derive from an adult with an advanced solid tumor such as melanoma, head and neck, liver or kidney cancer.

The chain recombines TRBV5-1 with TRBJ2-3, with a tentative D call TRBD2 (5 bases). The length of the CDR3 is 18 residues. The germline gives CDR1 SGHRS, CDR2 YFSETQ. Trimming removed 0 bases from V and 1 base from J, with 18 bases in between. CDR3 nucleotide sequence: TGCGCCAGCAGCTTGGAACCCTCGGGAAGCGGTCGCACAGATACGCAGTATTTT. Amino acid sequence: CASSLEPSGSGRTDTQYF.

The chain employs TRBV2 and TRBJ2-1, with TRBD2 matching 13 bases. This CDR3 has 17 amino acids. V lost 6 bases and J lost 9; bases outside the gene matches: 14. From germline, CDR1 is SNHLY and CDR2 FYNNEI. CDR3 sequence reads: CASRRATSGGGRIEQFF. As DNA, the CDR3 is TGTGCCAGCAGGAGGGCTACTAGCGGGGGGGGTCGAATTGAGCAGTTCTTC.

The chain has TRBV30 and TRBJ1-4; 7 bases are a match to TRBD1. Per germline, CDR1 GTSNPN and CDR2 SVGIG (reference sequence). The CDR3 has 15 residues. Germline trimming cut 4 bases from V and 7 bases from J; bases unmatched to any gene: 12. Written as DNA, the CDR3 is TGTGCCTGGACCCCACGCGAGGGGGCTGGTGAAAAACTGTTTTTT. This codes for CAWTPREGAGEKLFF.

The rearrangement joins TRBV5-1 to TRBJ1-2; a possible D gene is TRBD1 (5 bases). With 2 bases removed from V and 4 bases from J, the gap between germline ends came to 9 bases. This CDR3 spans 13 amino acids. The germline gives CDR1 SGHRS, CDR2 YFSETQ. The CDR3 loop reads CASSLDSLYGYTF. For the CDR3, the DNA is TGCGCCAGCAGCTTAGACAGCCTCTATGGCTACACCTTC.

J is TRBJ1-3 and V is TRBV27; D possibly corresponds to TRBD1 (5 bases). This CDR3 has 14 amino acids. Germline CDR1 is MNHEY and CDR2 is SMNVEV (reference sequence). V dropped 8 bases and J dropped 0 bases, with 11 bases sitting between them. The CDR3 DNA reads TGTGCCAGCTGGGGGACCTTCTCTGGAAACACCATATATTTT. It yields the protein CASWGTFSGNTIYF.

The genes are TRBV19 and TRBJ1-1, with 11 nucleotides matching TRBD1. Trimming at V came to 5 bases and at J to 10 bases, leaving 9 bases not matched to a gene. The CDR3 is 14 residues long. Germline loops: CDR1 LNHDA, CDR2 SQIVND (reference sequence). The CDR3 DNA reads as TGTGCCAGTAGTCCGGGACAGGGGGATTCGGTAGCTTTCTTT. It encodes CASSPGQGDSVAFF.

This clone is a singleton in its sample. The gene calls are TRBV20-1 and TRBJ1-1; 7 nucleotides match TRBD1. V dropped 8 bases and J dropped 4; count of bases not matched to a gene: 4. Germline-derived CDR1 and CDR2 are DFQATT and SNEGSKA (reference sequence). There are 11 residues in the CDR3. The CDR3 DNA is TGCAGTCCCTACAGGGGCACTGAAGCTTTCTTT. Its protein product is CSPYRGTEAFF.

The rearrangement joins TRBV2 to TRBJ1-4; D not resolved. The CDR3 is 15 amino acids. Germline V CDR1 and CDR2: SNHLY, FYNNEI. V lost 2 bases to trimming and J lost 5 bases, with 12 bases between them. CDR3 in amino acids: CASSEFGRTNEKLFF. The CDR3, as DNA: TGTGCCAGCAGTGAATTCGGACGTACAAATGAAAAACTGTTTTTT.

The rearrangement links TRBV7-8 to TRBJ2-7; the D gene is possibly TRBD2 (5 bases). V was shortened by 6 bases and J by 2 bases, with 11 bases between the two germline ends. From germline, CDR1 is SGHVS and CDR2 FQNEAQ. The CDR3 loop spans 13 amino acids. For the CDR3, the DNA is TGTGCCAGCAGTCGCCGGGGAACCTACGAGCAGTACTTC. Residues: CASSRRGTYEQYF.

The chain is built from TRBV5-5 and TRBJ2-2, with D uncertain. V was shortened by 1 base and J by 5 bases, with 12 bases between the two germline ends. The CDR3 runs 15 residues. Looked up from germline, CDR1 is SGHKS and CDR2 is YYEKEE (reference sequence). CDR3 residues: CASSLITTETGELFF. The CDR3 nucleotides are TGTGCCAGCAGCTTGATAACCACGGAAACCGGGGAGCTGTTTTTT.

The chain links TRBV28 to TRBJ1-4, with a tentative D call TRBD1 (5 bases). The CDR3 contains 16 residues. Germline values: CDR1 MDHEN, CDR2 SYDVKM. Trimming removed 6 bases at V and 3 bases at J, with 17 bases between. The CDR3 DNA sequence: TGTGCCAGCAGCTCCCCGGGACGGGTGGCTAATGAAAAACTGTTTTTT. Translating it yields CASSSPGRVANEKLFF.

This chain uses TRBV19 with TRBJ2-1; D is possibly TRBD1 (5 bases). The germline V gene encodes CDR1 LNHDA and CDR2 SQIVND (reference sequence). The CDR3 is made up of 13 amino acids. Trimming pared 5 bases from V and 9 bases from J, leaving 14 bases between. The CDR3 DNA sequence: TGTGCCAGTAGTCATAGGGGCGGTTTTGAGCAGTTCTTC. It codes for CASSHRGGFEQFF.

This clone was detected only once. The chain recombines TRBV6-1 with TRBJ2-5, with D possibly matching TRBD1 (5 bases). This CDR3 contains 15 residues. V lost 9 bases, J lost 1 base, and 18 bases lay in between. The germline V gene encodes CDR1 MNHNS and CDR2 SASEGT. The CDR3 nucleotides are TGTGCCAGTCCCCCCAGCTGGGGCCTCCAAGAGACCCAGTACTTC. Amino acids: CASPPSWGLQETQYF.

The chain uses TRBV11-2 and TRBJ2-5; D perhaps matches TRBD2 (5 bases). Between the trimmed V and J ends, which lost 8 bases and 1 base, there was a span of 17 bases. Per the germline V gene, CDR1 is SGHAT and CDR2 is FQNNGV. This CDR3 is 15 amino acids long. The CDR3 region is CASARGFSAQETQYF. The CDR3 coding sequence is TGTGCCAGCGCTCGCGGGTTTTCGGCCCAAGAGACCCAGTACTTC. The full variable domain, rest sourced from reference TRBV11-2 and TRBJ2-5, is EAGVAQSPRYKIIEKRQSVAFWCNPISGHATLYWYQQILGQGPKLLIQFQNNGVVDDSQLPKDRFSAERLKGVDSTLKIQPAKLEDSAVYLCASARGFSAQETQYFGPGTRLLVL.

The J gene is TRBJ1-4, the V gene TRBV18; D gene uncertain. V dropped 3 bases and J dropped 6 bases, with 11 bases sitting between them. From germline, CDR1 is KGHSH and CDR2 LQKENI. The CDR3 totals 14 residues. The CDR3 bases are TGTGCCAGCTCACCTGCAGGTTTTCATGAAAAACTGTTTTTT. It is translated as CASSPAGFHEKLFF.

This clone appeared a single time. The chain has TRBV5-4 and TRBJ2-1, with TRBD2 identical over 8 bases. Unmatched junction bases numbered 5, after V lost 4 bases and J lost 5 bases. Germline lookup yields CDR1 SGHNT and CDR2 YYREEE (reference sequence). The CDR3 extends over 14 amino acids. CDR3 nucleotide sequence: TGTGCCAGCAGCCCGGGGGGGTTCGACAATGAGCAGTTCTTC. Translation gives CASSPGGFDNEQFF.

The chain carries TRBV28 and TRBJ2-6, with 14 bases identical to TRBD2. This CDR3 has 21 residues. V shed 6 bases and J 4 bases; nucleotides not matched to a gene: 17. Germline CDR1 and CDR2: MDHEN and SYDVKM. The CDR3 nucleotides read TGTGCCAGCAGCGAGGGACTAGCGGGAGCCCGTGGCTTTAGGGGGGCCAACGTCCTGACTTTC. It specifies CASSEGLAGARGFRGANVLTF.

Only one count was recorded for this clone. The chain is built from TRBV18 and TRBJ1-3; D is unresolved. The germline V and J ends were trimmed by 3 bases and 0 bases, with 12 bases remaining between them. The CDR3 extends over 16 amino acids. Germline V lookup: CDR1 KGHSH, CDR2 LQKENI. The CDR3 nucleotides are TGTGCCAGCTCACCCCGGACGGGGTACTCTGGAAACACCATATATTTT. Protein product: CASSPRTGYSGNTIYF.

V gene TRBV2 combines with J gene TRBJ2-3; D gene ambiguous. Germline CDR1 is SNHLY and CDR2 is FYNNEI. V was shortened by 6 bases and J by 2 bases, with 3 bases between the two germline ends. This CDR3 has 11 residues. The CDR3, as DNA: TGTGCCAGCAGCCACACAGATACGCAGTATTTT. Encoded protein: CASSHTDTQYF.

This chain joins TRBV5-1 and TRBJ2-5; 7 nucleotides line up with TRBD1. Trimming cost V 0 bases and J 7 bases; bases outside gene matches: 9. The CDR3 runs to 15 residues. Germline V lookup: CDR1 SGHRS, CDR2 YFSETQ. CDR3 DNA sequence: TGCGCCAGCAGCTTGGACGGGACAGATAATTGGACCCAGTACTTC. Translated, it gives CASSLDGTDNWTQYF.

This clone was picked up a small number of times. The chain joins TRBV9 to TRBJ2-7; D gene ambiguous. Deletions cut 0 bases from V and 2 bases from J, with 9 bases between. CDR3 size: 14 residues. The V gene's germline CDR1 is SGDLS and CDR2 YYNGEE. The CDR3, as DNA: TGTGCCAGCAGCGTAGAGGTCACCCCCTACGAGCAGTACTTC. It codes for CASSVEVTPYEQYF.

The chain employs TRBV7-3 and TRBJ2-4; D unclear. CDR1 and CDR2 from the germline V gene are SGHTA and FQGTGA. V lost 1 base and J 1 base, leaving 14 bases between the germline ends. This CDR3 region has 17 residues. CDR3 amino acids: CASSLNGAMGAKNIQYF. For the CDR3, the DNA is TGTGCCAGCAGCTTAAATGGTGCGATGGGGGCCAAAAACATTCAGTACTTC.

V and J are TRBV6-1 and TRBJ1-1, with 7 bases that match TRBD1. CDR1 and CDR2 from the germline V gene are MNHNS and SASEGT. This CDR3 is built from 14 residues. After removal of 8 bases from V and 5 bases from J, the junction contained 11 bases not matched to a gene. CDR3 sequence: CASQSRQGGTEAFF. CDR3 coding DNA: TGTGCCAGCCAGTCAAGACAGGGAGGTACTGAAGCTTTCTTT.

V is TRBV5-3 and J is TRBJ1-5; D ambiguous. TRBV5-3 is an open reading frame, and its role is uncertain. This CDR3 has 11 amino acids. Trimming cost V 4 bases and J 12 bases, with 11 bases left between them. CDR3 DNA sequence: TGTGCCAGAAGCCTTTCGCCCAACCAGCATTTT. Its translation: CARSLSPNQHF.

The chain carries TRBV21-1 and TRBJ1-1. TRBV21-1 is tagged as a pseudogene. The CDR3 is 10 amino acids. The CDR3 region is CASRRRKAFF. Here the CDR3 DNA reads TGTGCCAGCAGAAGGAGGAAAGCTTTCTTT.

Only one count was recorded for this clone. The chain uses TRBV7-2 and TRBJ2-5, with 10 positions matching TRBD2. The CDR3 has 19 amino acids. Unmatched junction bases numbered 18, after V lost 4 bases and J lost 4 bases. Germline CDR1 is SGHTA and CDR2 is FQGNSA. CDR3 amino acids: CASSSSGGARRGPRETQYF. The DNA for the CDR3 is TGTGCCAGCAGCTCAAGCGGGGGGGCTAGGAGAGGCCCCCGAGAGACCCAGTACTTC.

About this clone itself: A read error may account for a junction end that differs from germline. The chain combines TRBV7-3 with TRBJ2-1, with 9 bases that match TRBD1. This CDR3 has 16 residues. CDR1 and CDR2 (germline): SGHTA, FQGTGA. The CDR3 sequence is CAGSRATGQGTNEQFF. CDR3 coding DNA: TGTGCCGGCAGTAGGGCAACGGGACAGGGTACCAATGAGCAGTTCTTC.

This chain links TRBV7-3 with TRBJ2-7; D gene ambiguous. Per the germline V gene, CDR1 is SGHTA and CDR2 is FQGTGA. The germline V and J ends were trimmed by 2 bases and 2 bases, with 7 bases remaining between them. This CDR3 has 13 residues. DNA of the CDR3: TGTGCCAGCAGCTTAGTCAAGGCCTACGAGCAGTACTTC. Translating gives CASSLVKAYEQYF.

This chain uses TRBV5-1 with TRBJ2-7, with TRBD1 matching over 8 bases. CDR3 length: 14 amino acids. CDR1 SGHRS and CDR2 YFSETQ come from the germline V gene. V shed 4 bases and J 6 bases; nucleotides not matched to a gene: 9. The CDR3 region has the DNA TGCGCCAGCAGCCAAAGGACAGGGTTACTCGAGCAGTACTTC. This codes for CASSQRTGLLEQYF.

This chain uses TRBV7-3 with TRBJ2-5; 13 bases are shared with TRBD2. The CDR3 runs to 15 residues. V was pared by 2 bases and J by 4 bases, with 1 base of the junction left unmatched. Germline-derived CDR1 and CDR2 are SGHTA and FQGTGA. The CDR3 reads CASSLGTSGIETQYF. Here the CDR3 DNA reads TGTGCCAGCAGCTTAGGGACTAGCGGGATAGAGACCCAGTACTTC.

The CDR3 sequence is CASSSARDTQYF. Written as DNA, the CDR3 is TGTGCCAGCAGCTCCGCCAGGGATACGCAGTATTTT. The genes are TRBV11-2 and TRBJ2-3; the D is unclear. Trimming took 4 bases from V and 6 from J, leaving 8 bases between them. Per the germline V gene, CDR1 is SGHAT and CDR2 is FQNNGV. The CDR3 is 12 amino acids.

This chain links TRBV4-1 with TRBJ2-2; 9 bases are a match to TRBD1. V was clipped by 4 bases and J by 0 bases; unmatched bases: 6. This CDR3 is 17 amino acids long. Germline V gene lookup returns CDR1 MGHRA and CDR2 YSYEKL. The CDR3 loop reads CASSRDGQGTNTGELFF. CDR3 DNA sequence: TGCGCCAGCAGCCGAGACGGACAGGGGACGAACACCGGGGAGCTGTTTTTT.